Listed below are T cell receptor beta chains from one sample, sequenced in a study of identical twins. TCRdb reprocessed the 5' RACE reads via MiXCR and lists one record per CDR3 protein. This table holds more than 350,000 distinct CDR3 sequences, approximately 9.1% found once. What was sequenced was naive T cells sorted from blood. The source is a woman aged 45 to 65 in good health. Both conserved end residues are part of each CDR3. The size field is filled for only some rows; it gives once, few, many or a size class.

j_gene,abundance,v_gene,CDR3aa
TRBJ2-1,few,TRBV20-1,CSGLSSGNYNEQFF
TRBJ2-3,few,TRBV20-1,CSASSRQHSADTQYF
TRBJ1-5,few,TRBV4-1,CASSQEGAGQPQHF
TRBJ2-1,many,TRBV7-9,CASEANEQFF
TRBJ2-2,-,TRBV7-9,CASSQSAGELFF
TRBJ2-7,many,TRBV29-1,CSVESGYEQYF
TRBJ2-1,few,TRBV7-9,CASSQRGKNEQFF
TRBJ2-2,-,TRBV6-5,CASRSRLAGGTGELFF
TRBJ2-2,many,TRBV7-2,CASSQQGKAGELFF
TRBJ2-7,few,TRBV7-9,CASSLQGNVLDEQYF
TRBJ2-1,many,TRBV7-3,CASSSPRTSKVSSYNEQFF
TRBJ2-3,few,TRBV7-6,CASTPLGGRGPDTQYF
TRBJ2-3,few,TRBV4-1,CASSQKTGTQTSTDTQYF
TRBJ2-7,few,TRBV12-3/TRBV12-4,CASSPGGAFYEQYF
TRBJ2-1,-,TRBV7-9,CASSHSGTHRYNEQFF
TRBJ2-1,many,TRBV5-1,CASSLSSGGSYNEQFF
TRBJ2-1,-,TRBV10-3,CAISESIERYNEQFF
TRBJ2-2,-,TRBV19,CASRARTSPGTGELFF
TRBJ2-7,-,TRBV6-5,CASSSSRTELSYEQYF
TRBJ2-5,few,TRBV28,CASRTGYSQYF
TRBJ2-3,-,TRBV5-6,CASSLGYSGIVDTQYF
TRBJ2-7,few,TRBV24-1,CATIPRDSSYF
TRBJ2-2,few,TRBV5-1,CASSSGRTNTGELFF
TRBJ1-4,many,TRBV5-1,CASSFWTGTTNEKLFF
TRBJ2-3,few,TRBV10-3,CAIKGGHTDTQYF
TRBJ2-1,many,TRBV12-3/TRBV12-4,CASRKGGTNNEQFF
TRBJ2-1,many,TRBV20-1,CSARVASSLPTRNEQFF
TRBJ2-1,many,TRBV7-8,CASTNDAHPPRPFF
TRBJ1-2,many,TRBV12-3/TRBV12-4,CASSPTENYGYTF
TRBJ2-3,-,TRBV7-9,CASSLGYTDTQYF
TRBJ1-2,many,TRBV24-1,CATSDPRTGYGYTF
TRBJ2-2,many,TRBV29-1,CSVHETGELFF
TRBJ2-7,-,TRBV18,CASFGHDYEQYF
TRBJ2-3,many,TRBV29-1,CSVEIPGPTDTQYF
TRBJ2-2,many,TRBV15,CATSREVSNTGELFF
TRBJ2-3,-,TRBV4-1,CASSQDPASDTRTQYF
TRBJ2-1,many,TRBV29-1,CSVEVLPVNNEQFF
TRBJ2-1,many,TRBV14,CASRVSGSSYNEQFF
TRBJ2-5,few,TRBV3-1,CASSQDPTVQETQYF
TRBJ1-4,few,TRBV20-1,CSARDQWGRREKLFF
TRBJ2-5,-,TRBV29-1,CSVEGVETQYF
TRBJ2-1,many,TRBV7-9,CASSFMDSWFF
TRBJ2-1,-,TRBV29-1,CSVLGNNEQFF
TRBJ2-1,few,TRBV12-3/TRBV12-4,CASRPAWTVGRENNEQFF